This T cell receptor beta chain was sequenced during a study of regulatory T cells in long-lasting Graves disease. Germline values: CDR1 SQVTM, CDR2 ANQGSEA. The CDR3 spans 11 residues. V lost 5 bases to trimming and J lost 6 bases, with 10 bases between them. Time point given: newly diagnosed GD, antithyroid drugs for less than 3 months. Making the TCR library involved RNA that had been extracted from PBMCs. Combining iRepertoire HTBI primers with Arm-PCR of CDR3 regions, the authors built TCR beta libraries. Via MiXCR, TCRdb re-called the multiplex PCR reads, giving one row per CDR3 protein. The data contain 500,000 or so distinct CDR3 sequences, under 20% of them seen just once; the ten biggest clones take up 10% to 15%. Separately, the same data were catalogued under a study of T cells in Graves' hyperthyroidism and ophthalmopathy. In that study: A patient was excluded if there was uncontrolled infection, other autoimmune disease, pregnancy or lactation.

This receptor was taken from a man between 40 and 49 years old with Graves disease. This rearrangement joins TRBV29-1 to TRBJ1-2; no reliable D call. The sequenced sample was peripheral blood mononuclear cells (PBMCs), obtained at new diagnosis, from a patient treated with antithyroid drugs. The CDR3 DNA reads as TGCAGCGTTCTGGGGAACGATGGCTACACCTTC. Translation: CSVLGNDGYTF.